Each of the 13 T cell receptor beta chains below was sequenced from the same sample in a study of multiple sclerosis patients with progressive multifocal leukoencephalopathy. Time point in this sample: around 13 months of natalizumab therapy. Sequenced by immunoSEQ multiplex PCR; TCRdb stores in-frame clones only, minus some. This sample has about 30,000 clones, with 90% found just once. Sequencing was performed on PBMCs, taken from a patient treated with natalizumab. These receptors were obtained from a human donor with multiple sclerosis.

This clone has just a few counts. This sequence joins TRBV6-4 and TRBJ1-1, with no clear D. The CDR3 is 15 amino acids. The ends were cut back, 3 bases at V and 5 bases at J, with 16 bases in the middle. Per the germline V gene, CDR1 is MRHNA and CDR2 is SNTAGT. The CDR3 coding sequence is TGTGCCAGCAGTGAACGGGGTGGGTCTAGTACTGAAGCTTTCTTT. This gives the protein CASSERGGSSTEAFF.

V gene TRBV28 combines with J gene TRBJ2-3, with 7 bases identical to TRBD2. Germline CDR1 reads MDHEN; CDR2 reads SYDVKM. Unmatched junction bases numbered 10, after V lost 2 bases and J lost 2 bases. The CDR3 spans 17 residues. The CDR3 sequence is CASSLSILADSTDTQYF. The CDR3 DNA reads as TGTGCCAGCAGTTTAAGCATCCTAGCGGACTCCACAGATACGCAGTATTTT.

The chain joins TRBV5-1 to TRBJ2-1; 10 bases align to TRBD1. V lost 4 bases, J lost 9 bases, and 7 bases stayed unmatched. The germline CDR1 and CDR2 sequences are SGHRS and YFSETQ. The CDR3 totals 14 residues. The CDR3 protein is CASSPRDRGIEQFF. In DNA, the CDR3 is TGCGCCAGCAGCCCCCGGGACAGGGGTATTGAGCAGTTCTTC.

This clone was counted once. This CDR3 reads CASSLDSLPPYEQYF. The CDR3 DNA reads as TGTGCCAGCAGTCTAGACAGCTTACCCCCCTACGAGCAGTACTTC. This chain joins TRBV6-1 and TRBJ2-7; tentatively, D is TRBD1 (5 bases). There are 15 residues in the CDR3. Trimming stripped 5 bases from V and 2 bases from J, with 16 bases between. Germline assignment: CDR1 MNHNS and CDR2 SASEGT.

The table lists this clone with a few counts. V usage is TRBV9 and J usage is TRBJ2-2; weak D call: TRBD1 (7 bases). In germline, CDR1 is SGDLS, CDR2 YYNGEE. The CDR3 runs 15 residues. V was trimmed by 0 bases and J by 6 bases, leaving 12 bases between them. CDR3 coding DNA: TGTGCCAGCAGCGTAGGCCAGGGGGAGGCCGGGGAGCTGTTTTTT. As protein: CASSVGQGEAGELFF. Complete variable domain (other parts from reference TRBV9 and TRBJ2-2): DSGVTQTPKHLITATGQRVTLRCSPRSGDLSVYWYQQSLDQGLQFLIQYYNGEERAKGNILERFSAQQFPDLHSELNLSSLELGDSALYFCASSVGQGEAGELFFGEGSRLTVL.

This chain uses TRBV19 with TRBJ1-3; 8 nucleotides match TRBD1. J gave up 0 bases and V 6 bases, and 7 bases lay outside the gene matches. There are 16 residues in the CDR3. CDR1 is LNHDA and CDR2 is SQIVND in the germline V gene (reference sequence). The CDR3 reads CASRRTGLPSGNTIYF. CDR3 DNA: TGTGCCAGTAGAAGGACAGGGCTCCCCTCTGGAAACACCATATATTTT.

The chain recombines TRBV5-4 with TRBJ2-1, with 8 bases that match TRBD1. There are 15 residues in the CDR3. J was trimmed by 7 bases and V by 2 bases; bases with no gene match: 8. Germline values: CDR1 SGHNT, CDR2 YYREEE (reference sequence). The CDR3 protein is CASSLSDRGWNEQFF. CDR3 bases: TGTGCCAGCAGCTTAAGTGACAGGGGCTGGAATGAGCAGTTCTTC.

The count of this clone is one. The V gene is TRBV11-2, the J gene TRBJ2-1, with 14 bases aligning to TRBD2. V lost 4 bases, J lost 4 bases, and 6 bases stayed unmatched. This CDR3 has 17 residues. In germline, CDR1 is SGHAT, CDR2 FQNNGV. The chain's CDR3 is CASSSRLAGGRYNEQFF. The DNA for the CDR3 is TGTGCCAGCAGCTCTAGACTAGCGGGGGGGCGATACAATGAGCAGTTCTTC.

The chain couples TRBV5-6 to TRBJ2-5; 11 bases match TRBD2. CDR1 is SGHDT, CDR2 YYEEEE, per germline. CDR3 length: 15 residues. The junction had 4 bases not matched to a gene; V was cut back by 4 bases and J by 2 bases. CDR3 sequence: CASSPTSGAQETQYF. Here the CDR3 DNA reads TGTGCCAGCAGCCCGACTAGCGGGGCGCAAGAGACCCAGTACTTC.

This clone has just a few counts. This chain uses TRBV9 with TRBJ1-1; TRBD1 is a possible D gene (6 bases). V was shortened by 0 bases and J by 4 bases, with 10 bases between the two germline ends. Germline CDR1 reads SGDLS; CDR2 reads YYNGEE. This CDR3 has 14 residues. Here the CDR3 DNA reads TGTGCCAGCAGCGTAGGAGGGGGGACCACTGAAGCTTTCTTT. Its protein is CASSVGGGTTEAFF.

This chain joins TRBV5-1 and TRBJ2-3; the match to TRBD2 covers 10 bases. The CDR3 sequence is 17 residues long. Trimming took 0 bases from V and 2 from J; bases not matched to a gene: 6. From germline, CDR1 is SGHRS and CDR2 YFSETQ. The CDR3 sequence is CASSLAKTSGVTDTQYF. The CDR3 nucleotides read TGCGCCAGCAGCTTGGCCAAAACTAGCGGGGTCACAGATACGCAGTATTTT.

This clone was counted only a few times. The same CDR3 is also encoded by other DNA sequences in this sample. The chain recombines TRBV15 with TRBJ1-3; the D is unclear. The V end was cut by 0 bases, the J end by 4 bases, with 10 bases between. Germline loops: CDR1 LNHNV, CDR2 YYDKDF (reference sequence). This CDR3 contains 15 residues. Written as DNA, the CDR3 is TGTGCCACCAGCAGAGATGGGGAGCCCGGAAACACCATATATTTT. It yields the protein CATSRDGEPGNTIYF.

This rearrangement joins TRBV10-3 to TRBJ2-7; 9 nucleotides line up with TRBD1. There are 14 residues in the CDR3. Germline CDR1 is ENHRY and CDR2 is SYGVKD. V was clipped by 3 bases and J by 3 bases; unmatched bases: 3. The CDR3 spells CAISDPGQGYEQYF. The CDR3 nucleotides are TGTGCCATCAGTGACCCGGGACAGGGCTACGAGCAGTACTTC.